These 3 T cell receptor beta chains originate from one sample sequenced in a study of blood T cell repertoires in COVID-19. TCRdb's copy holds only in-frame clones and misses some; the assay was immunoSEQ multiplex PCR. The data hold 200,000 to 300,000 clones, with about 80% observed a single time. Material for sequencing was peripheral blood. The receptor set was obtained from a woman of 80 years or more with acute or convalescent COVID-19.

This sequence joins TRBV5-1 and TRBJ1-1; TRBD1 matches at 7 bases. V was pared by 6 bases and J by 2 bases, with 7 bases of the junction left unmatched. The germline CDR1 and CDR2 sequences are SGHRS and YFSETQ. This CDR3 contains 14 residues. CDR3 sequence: CASTRGTANTEAFF. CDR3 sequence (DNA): TGCGCCAGCACTAGAGGGACAGCCAACACTGAAGCTTTCTTT.

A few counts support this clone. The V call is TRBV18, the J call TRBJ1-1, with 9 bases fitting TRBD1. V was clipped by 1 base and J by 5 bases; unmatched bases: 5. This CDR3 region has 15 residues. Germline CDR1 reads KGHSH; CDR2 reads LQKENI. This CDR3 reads CASSPLQGAGTEAFF. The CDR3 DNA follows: TGTGCCAGCTCACCACTACAGGGGGCAGGGACTGAAGCTTTCTTT.

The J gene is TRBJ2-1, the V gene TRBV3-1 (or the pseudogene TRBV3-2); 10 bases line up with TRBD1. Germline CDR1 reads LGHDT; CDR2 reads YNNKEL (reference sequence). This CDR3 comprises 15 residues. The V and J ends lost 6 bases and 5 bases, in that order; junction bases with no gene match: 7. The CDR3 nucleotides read TGTGCCAGCAGTTTTGGGACAGGGGCTAACAATGAGCAGTTCTTC. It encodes CASSFGTGANNEQFF.